The 18 T cell receptor beta chains in this list originate from one sample, sequenced in a study of blood T cell repertoires in COVID-19. Using immunoSEQ multiplex PCR, the repertoire was profiled, and TCRdb retains in-frame clones only, with some absent. The sample includes 200,000 to 300,000 clones, 87% seen only once; the top ten take about 1.4%. Sample: peripheral blood. These TCRs come from a woman aged 40 to 55 who had recovered from COVID-19.

Points on this clone: At the DNA level, this CDR3 is encoded by other sequences in the same sample as well. The V gene is TRBV6-5, the J gene TRBJ1-6, with TRBD1 matching 7 bases. Germline lookup yields CDR1 MNHEY and CDR2 SVGAGI. Germline trimming cut 6 bases from V and 6 bases from J; bases unmatched to any gene: 2. The CDR3 covers 13 residues. CDR3 coding DNA: TGTGCCAGCAGCCGGGACAGTAATTCACCCCTCCACTTT. Protein product: CASSRDSNSPLHF.

The rearrangement links TRBV19 to TRBJ2-7; D possibly corresponds to TRBD1 (6 bases). The ends were cut back, 3 bases at V and 3 bases at J, with 12 bases in the middle. This CDR3 is built from 14 residues. Germline loops: CDR1 LNHDA, CDR2 SQIVND (reference sequence). The CDR3 region is CASSIQGIFYEQYF. The CDR3 DNA reads TGTGCCAGTAGTATTCAGGGGATATTCTACGAGCAGTACTTC.

This clone was observed a handful of times. The chain employs TRBV3-1 (or the pseudogene TRBV3-2) and TRBJ2-2, with 9 bases that match TRBD1. The CDR3 loop spans 14 amino acids. Per germline, CDR1 LGHDT and CDR2 YNNKEL (reference sequence). The V segment lost 1 base and the J segment 8 bases; nucleotides outside the gene matches: 2. CDR3: CASSQGDRAGELFF. For the CDR3, the DNA is TGTGCCAGCAGCCAAGGGGACAGGGCAGGGGAGCTGTTTTTT.

CDR3 sequence: CASSPVGSGSQPQHF. The CDR3 DNA reads TGTGCCAGCTCACCAGTAGGATCGGGAAGTCAGCCCCAGCATTTT. The gene calls are TRBV18 and TRBJ1-5; D is undetermined. The CDR3 has 15 amino acids. Trimming cost V 2 bases and J 6 bases, with 14 bases left between them. The germline V gene has CDR1 KGHSH and CDR2 LQKENI. The full variable domain, completed using reference TRBV18 and TRBJ1-5, is NAGVMQNPRHLVRRRGQEARLRCSPMKGHSHVYWYRQLPEEGLKFMVYLQKENIIDESGMPKERFSAEFPKEGPSILRIQQVVRGDSAAYFCASSPVGSGSQPQHFGDGTRLSIL.

V and J are TRBV6-2 or TRBV6-3 and TRBJ1-1, with D uncertain. The ends were cut back, 6 bases at V and 6 bases at J, with 17 bases in the middle. The CDR3 extends over 14 amino acids. Germline V gene data show CDR1 as MNHEY and CDR2 as SVGEGT. CDR3 loop: CASSPLAGRAEAFF. The CDR3 DNA reads as TGTGCCAGCAGCCCCCTGGCGGGGAGGGCTGAAGCTTTCTTT.

The CDR3 sequence: CASFTGYGNTEAFF. The CDR3 DNA follows: TGTGCCAGCTTCACAGGGTATGGGAACACTGAAGCTTTCTTT. The chain joins TRBV27 to TRBJ1-1, with D possibly matching TRBD1 (6 bases). The germline V gene has CDR1 MNHEY and CDR2 SMNVEV (reference sequence). The CDR3 loop spans 14 amino acids. Between the trimmed V and J ends, which lost 8 bases and 1 base, there was a span of 14 bases.

The rearrangement links TRBV5-1 to TRBJ2-1; unclear D gene. Per germline, CDR1 SGHRS and CDR2 YFSETQ. This CDR3 spans 13 amino acids. Trimming stripped 0 bases from V and 7 bases from J, with 8 bases between. The CDR3 DNA follows: TGCGCCAGCAGCTTGGACCCCGAGAATGAGCAGTTCTTC. This sequence encodes CASSLDPENEQFF.

This rearrangement joins TRBV6-4 to TRBJ1-3, with D unclear. The germline V gene encodes CDR1 MRHNA and CDR2 SNTAGT. V was trimmed by 9 bases and J by 0 bases, leaving 9 bases between them. This CDR3 contains 13 residues. DNA for the CDR3: TGTGCCAGGGACTCCAGCTCTGGAAACACCATATATTTT. As protein: CARDSSSGNTIYF.

The gene calls are TRBV6-2 or TRBV6-3 and TRBJ2-3, with TRBD2 identical over 13 bases. V was pared by 7 bases and J by 2 bases, with 12 bases of the junction left unmatched. Per the germline V gene, CDR1 is MNHEY and CDR2 is SVGEGT. The CDR3 runs to 18 residues. This CDR3 is CASNPGTSGAYFTDTQYF. CDR3 nucleotides: TGTGCCAGCAACCCTGGGACTAGCGGGGCCTATTTCACAGATACGCAGTATTTT.

The chain couples TRBV19 to TRBJ1-5; a weak D match, TRBD1 (5 bases). The CDR3 runs 14 residues. V was shortened by 1 base and J by 3 bases, with 7 bases between the two germline ends. Germline CDR1 is LNHDA and CDR2 is SQIVND (reference sequence). CDR3 loop: CASSIAGYNQPQHF. DNA for the CDR3: TGTGCCAGTAGTATAGCAGGGTACAATCAGCCCCAGCATTTT.

V usage is TRBV9 and J usage is TRBJ1-5; D uncertain. Germline assignment: CDR1 SGDLS and CDR2 YYNGEE. The CDR3 has 15 residues. V was pared by 6 bases and J by 5 bases, with 18 bases between. CDR3 DNA sequence: TGTGCCAGCACCCCCACTGGCGGTTTTTATCAGCCCCAGCATTTT. Translation gives CASTPTGGFYQPQHF.

This chain joins TRBV5-1 and TRBJ2-1; 7 nucleotides line up with TRBD1. J was trimmed by 0 bases and V by 5 bases; bases with no gene match: 5. The germline V gene has CDR1 SGHRS and CDR2 YFSETQ. The length of the CDR3 is 15 residues. CDR3 residues: CASRTQGDSYNEQFF. CDR3 coding DNA: TGCGCCAGCAGGACTCAGGGGGACTCCTACAATGAGCAGTTCTTC.

This chain uses TRBV7-8 with TRBJ1-2; D not resolved. CDR3 length equals 15 residues. V gave up 1 base and J gave up 4 bases, with 13 bases separating them. Germline CDR1 is SGHVS and CDR2 is FQNEAQ. CDR3 in amino acids: CASSLDLSISYGYTF. CDR3 coding DNA: TGTGCCAGCAGCTTAGATCTCTCCATCAGCTATGGCTACACCTTC. Full variable domain (rest looked up from reference TRBV7-8 and TRBJ1-2): GAGVSQSPRYKVAKRGQDVALRCDPISGHVSLFWYQQALGQGPEFLTYFQNEAQLDKSGLPSDRFFAERPEGSVSTLKIQRTQQEDSAVYLCASSLDLSISYGYTFGSGTRLTVV.

This clone has just a few counts. This sequence joins TRBV19 and TRBJ1-1; D ambiguous. Germline V gene lookup returns CDR1 LNHDA and CDR2 SQIVND (reference sequence). Deletions cut 4 bases from V and 8 bases from J, with 11 bases between. The CDR3 totals 12 residues. CDR3 in DNA: TGTGCCAGTAGTACCCTAGGTGGGGAAGCTTTCTTT. Encoded protein: CASSTLGGEAFF. Drawing the rest from reference TRBV19 and TRBJ1-1, the complete variable domain is DGGITQSPKYLFRKEGQNVTLSCEQNLNHDAMYWYRQDPGQGLRLIYYSQIVNDFQKGDIAEGYSVSREKKESFPLTVTSAQKNPTAFYLCASSTLGGEAFFGQGTRLTVV.

This chain joins TRBV24-1 and TRBJ2-1; 10 positions agree with TRBD1. The CDR3 loop spans 16 amino acids. The germline V gene encodes CDR1 KGHDR and CDR2 SFDVKD. J was trimmed by 0 bases and V by 7 bases; bases with no gene match: 5. The CDR3: CATSHGDRGSYNEQFF. The DNA of the CDR3 is TGTGCCACCAGCCACGGGGACAGGGGCTCCTACAATGAGCAGTTCTTC.

Note on this clone: This specimen includes other DNA sequences encoding the same CDR3. The gene calls are TRBV18 and TRBJ1-3; unclear D gene. Germline V gene sequence: CDR1 KGHSH, CDR2 LQKENI. The CDR3 is made up of 13 amino acids. Trimming took off 6 bases at V and 0 bases at J, with 6 bases between the two ends. Here the CDR3 reads CASSPSSGNTIYF. Written as DNA, the CDR3 is TGTGCCAGCTCCCCCAGCTCTGGAAACACCATATATTTT.

The V gene is TRBV6-5, the J gene TRBJ1-5; D ambiguous. CDR1 is MNHEY, CDR2 SVGAGI, per germline. The CDR3 length is 11 residues. The germline V and J ends were trimmed by 10 bases and 7 bases, with 11 bases remaining between them. Written as DNA, the CDR3 is TGTGCCATCGGGAACGGGCAGCCCCAGCATTTT. Amino acid sequence: CAIGNGQPQHF.

The chain has TRBV2 and TRBJ2-3; 9 bases are shared with TRBD2. CDR3 size: 15 residues. The germline gives CDR1 SNHLY, CDR2 FYNNEI. Unmatched junction bases numbered 6, after V lost 3 bases and J lost 5 bases. The CDR3 loop reads CASSDSGGLGDTQYF. CDR3 in DNA: TGTGCCAGCAGTGATAGCGGGGGTCTGGGAGATACGCAGTATTTT.